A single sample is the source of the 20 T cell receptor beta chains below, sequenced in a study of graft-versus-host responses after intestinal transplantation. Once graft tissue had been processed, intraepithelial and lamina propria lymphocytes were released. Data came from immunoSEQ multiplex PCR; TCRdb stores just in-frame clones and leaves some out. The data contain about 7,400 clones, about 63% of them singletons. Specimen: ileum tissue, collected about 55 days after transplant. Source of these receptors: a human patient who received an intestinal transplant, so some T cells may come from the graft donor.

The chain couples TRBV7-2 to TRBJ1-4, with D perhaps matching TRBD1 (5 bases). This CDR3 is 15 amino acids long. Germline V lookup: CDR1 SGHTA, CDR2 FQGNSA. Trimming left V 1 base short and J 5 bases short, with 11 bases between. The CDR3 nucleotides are TGTGCCAGCAGCTTAGTTCAGGGCCCGAATGAAAAACTGTTTTTT. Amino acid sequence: CASSLVQGPNEKLFF.

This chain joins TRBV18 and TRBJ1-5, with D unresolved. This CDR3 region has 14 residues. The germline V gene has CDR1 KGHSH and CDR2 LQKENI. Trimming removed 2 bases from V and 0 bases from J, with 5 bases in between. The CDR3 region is CASSPEYSNQPQHF. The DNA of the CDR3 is TGTGCCAGCTCACCAGAGTATAGCAATCAGCCCCAGCATTTT.

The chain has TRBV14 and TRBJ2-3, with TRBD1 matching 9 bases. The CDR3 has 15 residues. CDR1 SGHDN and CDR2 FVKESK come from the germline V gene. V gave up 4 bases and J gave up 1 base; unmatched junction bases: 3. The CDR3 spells CASSLRTGGTDTQYF. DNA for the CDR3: TGTGCCAGCAGCCTACGGACAGGGGGCACAGATACGCAGTATTTT.

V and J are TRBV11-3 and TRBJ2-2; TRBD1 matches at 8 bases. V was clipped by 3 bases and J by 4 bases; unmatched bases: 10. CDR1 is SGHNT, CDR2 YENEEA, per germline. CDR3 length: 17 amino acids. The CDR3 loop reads CASSLVNTGGVTGELFF. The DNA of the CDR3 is TGTGCCAGCAGCTTGGTTAATACAGGGGGTGTCACCGGGGAGCTGTTTTTT.

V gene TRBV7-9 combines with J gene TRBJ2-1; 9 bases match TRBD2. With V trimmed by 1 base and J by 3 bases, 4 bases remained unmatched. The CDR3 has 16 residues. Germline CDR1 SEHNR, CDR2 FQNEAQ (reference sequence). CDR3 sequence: CASSLDSGGLYNEQFF. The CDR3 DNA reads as TGTGCCAGCAGCTTAGATAGCGGGGGACTCTACAATGAGCAGTTCTTC.

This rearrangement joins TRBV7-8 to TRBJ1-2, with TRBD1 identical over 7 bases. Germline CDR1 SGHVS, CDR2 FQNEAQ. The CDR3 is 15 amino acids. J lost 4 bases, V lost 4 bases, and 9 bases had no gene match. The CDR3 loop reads CASSSLGQDTYGYTF. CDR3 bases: TGTGCCAGCAGCTCCCTCGGACAGGATACCTATGGCTACACCTTC.

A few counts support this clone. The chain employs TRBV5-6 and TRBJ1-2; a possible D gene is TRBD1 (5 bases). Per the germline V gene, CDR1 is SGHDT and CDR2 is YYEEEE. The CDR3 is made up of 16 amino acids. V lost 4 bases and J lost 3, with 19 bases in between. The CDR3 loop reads CASSRGLGGSYYGYTF. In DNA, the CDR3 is TGTGCCAGCAGCCGAGGGCTGGGGGGGAGCTACTATGGCTACACCTTC.

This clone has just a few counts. CDR3: CASSLQGATSYEQYV. The CDR3, as DNA: TGTGCCAGCAGCCTACAGGGGGCTACCTCCTACGAGCAGTACGTC. This rearrangement joins TRBV5-5 to TRBJ2-7; TRBD1 agrees at 9 bases. Germline CDR1 is SGHKS and CDR2 is YYEKEE (reference sequence). The CDR3 has 15 amino acids. The trim removed 4 bases at V and 0 bases at J, leaving 5 bases unmatched.

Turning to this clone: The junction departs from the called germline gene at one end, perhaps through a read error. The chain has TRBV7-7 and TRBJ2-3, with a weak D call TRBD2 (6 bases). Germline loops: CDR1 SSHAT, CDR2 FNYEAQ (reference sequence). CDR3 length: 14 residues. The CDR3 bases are TGTGCTAGCAGCCGGGGACTGGCCACAGATACGCAGTATTTT. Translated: CASSRGLATDTQYF. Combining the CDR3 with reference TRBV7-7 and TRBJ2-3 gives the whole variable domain GAGVSQSPRYKVTKRGQDVTLRCDPISSHATLYWYQQALGQGPEFLTYFNYEAQPDKSGLPSDRFSAERPEGSISTLTIQRTEQRDSAMYRCASSRGLATDTQYFGPGTRLTVL.

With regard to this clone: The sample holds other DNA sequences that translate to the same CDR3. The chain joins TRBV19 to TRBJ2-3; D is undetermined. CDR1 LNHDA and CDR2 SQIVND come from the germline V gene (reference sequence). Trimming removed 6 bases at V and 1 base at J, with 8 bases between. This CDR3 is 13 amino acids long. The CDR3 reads CASSAQGTDTQYF. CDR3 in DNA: TGTGCCAGTAGCGCCCAGGGCACAGATACGCAGTATTTT.

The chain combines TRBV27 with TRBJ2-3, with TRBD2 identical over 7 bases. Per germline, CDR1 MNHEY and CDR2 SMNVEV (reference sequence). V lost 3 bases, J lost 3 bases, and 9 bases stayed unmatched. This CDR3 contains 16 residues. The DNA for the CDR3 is TGTGCCAGCAGTTTTTTCCGGGGGGAAGGGACAGATACGCAGTATTTT. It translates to CASSFFRGEGTDTQYF.

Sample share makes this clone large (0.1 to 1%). CDR3 in amino acids: CASSLLGQPSWV. Written as DNA, the CDR3 is TGTGCCAGCAGCTTGCTGGGACAGCCGAGTTGGGTC. The chain uses TRBV5-4 and TRBJ2-7; 7 positions match TRBD1. This CDR3 is 12 amino acids long. CDR1 is SGHNT and CDR2 is YYREEE in the germline V gene (reference sequence).

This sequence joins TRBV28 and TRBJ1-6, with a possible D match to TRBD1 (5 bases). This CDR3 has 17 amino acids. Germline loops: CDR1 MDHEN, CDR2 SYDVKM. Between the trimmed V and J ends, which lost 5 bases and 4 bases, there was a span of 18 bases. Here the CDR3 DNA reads TGTGCCAGCAGTCCAACACAGGATGACTTATATAATTCACCCCTCCACTTT. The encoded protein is CASSPTQDDLYNSPLHF.

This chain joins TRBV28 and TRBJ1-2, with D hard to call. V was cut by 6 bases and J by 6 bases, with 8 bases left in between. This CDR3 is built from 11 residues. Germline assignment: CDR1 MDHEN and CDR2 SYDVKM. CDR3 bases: TGTGCCAGCAGCCACGGGGATGGCTACACCTTC. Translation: CASSHGDGYTF.

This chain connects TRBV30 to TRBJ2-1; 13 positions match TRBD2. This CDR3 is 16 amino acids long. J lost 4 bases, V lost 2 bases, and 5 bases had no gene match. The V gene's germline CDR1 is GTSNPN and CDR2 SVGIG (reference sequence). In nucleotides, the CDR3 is TGTGCCTGGAGTACGGGGACTAGCGGGATTTACAATGAGCAGTTCTTC. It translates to CAWSTGTSGIYNEQFF.

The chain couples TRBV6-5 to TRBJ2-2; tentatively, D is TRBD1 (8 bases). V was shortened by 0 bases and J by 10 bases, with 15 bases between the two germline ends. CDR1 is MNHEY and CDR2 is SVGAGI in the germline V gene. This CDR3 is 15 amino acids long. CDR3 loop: CASSYSDREGVELFF. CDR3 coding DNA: TGTGCCAGCAGTTACTCGGACAGGGAGGGCGTGGAGCTGTTTTTT.

This chain's CDR3 is CASSAGTVNTDTQYF. The CDR3 DNA sequence: TGTGCCAGCAGCGCTGGGACAGTGAACACAGATACGCAGTATTTT. The chain employs TRBV9 and TRBJ2-3; 7 bases are a match to TRBD1. J was trimmed by 2 bases and V by 3 bases; bases with no gene match: 6. Germline CDR1 and CDR2: SGDLS and YYNGEE. This CDR3 region has 15 residues. The complete variable domain, with remaining parts taken from reference TRBV9 and TRBJ2-3, reads DSGVTQTPKHLITATGQRVTLRCSPRSGDLSVYWYQQSLDQGLQFLIQYYNGEERAKGNILERFSAQQFPDLHSELNLSSLELGDSALYFCASSAGTVNTDTQYFGPGTRLTVL.

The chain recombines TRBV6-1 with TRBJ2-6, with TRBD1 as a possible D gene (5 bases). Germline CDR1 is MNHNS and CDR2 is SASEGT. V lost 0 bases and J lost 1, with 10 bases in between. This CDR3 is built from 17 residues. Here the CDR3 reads CASSEAGARSGANVLTF. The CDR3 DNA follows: TGTGCCAGCAGTGAAGCAGGGGCAAGATCTGGGGCCAACGTCCTGACTTTC.

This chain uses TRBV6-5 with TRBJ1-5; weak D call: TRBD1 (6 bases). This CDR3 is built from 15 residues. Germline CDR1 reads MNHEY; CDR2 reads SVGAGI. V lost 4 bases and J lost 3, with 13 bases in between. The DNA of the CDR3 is TGTGCCAGCAGTTTAACAGGGAACTACAATCAGCCCCAGCATTTT. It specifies CASSLTGNYNQPQHF.

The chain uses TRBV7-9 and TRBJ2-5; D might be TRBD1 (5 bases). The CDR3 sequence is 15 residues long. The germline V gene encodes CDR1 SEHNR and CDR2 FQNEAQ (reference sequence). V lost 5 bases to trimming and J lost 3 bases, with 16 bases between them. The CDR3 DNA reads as TGTGCCAGCAGCCCAGGGATTGGGCGAGAAGAGACCCAGTACTTC. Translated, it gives CASSPGIGREETQYF.